This entry features one TCR beta chain sequence. Deletions cut 4 bases from V and 3 bases from J, with 10 bases between. CDR3 length: 14 residues. The germline gives CDR1 MNHEY, CDR2 SMNVEV (reference sequence). Primers: 60 Vbeta forward and 13 Jbeta reverse. Generated by immunoSEQ multiplex PCR, the TCRdb table keeps only in-frame clones and is missing some. The sample has some 97,000 clones; roughly three quarters are singletons. The data are from a study of cytomegalovirus exposure and HLA in healthy donors. About the study: Ancestry clustering placed more than 80% of around 400 genotyped donors in the Caucasian-associated cluster.

V is TRBV27 and J is TRBJ2-1; D uncertain. Material for sequencing was PBMCs. The sequence derives from a female donor in good health and CMV-seropositive. The DNA for the CDR3 is TGTGCCAGCAGTTCCTCTTATCGCTACAATGAGCAGTTCTTC. As protein: CASSSSYRYNEQFF.